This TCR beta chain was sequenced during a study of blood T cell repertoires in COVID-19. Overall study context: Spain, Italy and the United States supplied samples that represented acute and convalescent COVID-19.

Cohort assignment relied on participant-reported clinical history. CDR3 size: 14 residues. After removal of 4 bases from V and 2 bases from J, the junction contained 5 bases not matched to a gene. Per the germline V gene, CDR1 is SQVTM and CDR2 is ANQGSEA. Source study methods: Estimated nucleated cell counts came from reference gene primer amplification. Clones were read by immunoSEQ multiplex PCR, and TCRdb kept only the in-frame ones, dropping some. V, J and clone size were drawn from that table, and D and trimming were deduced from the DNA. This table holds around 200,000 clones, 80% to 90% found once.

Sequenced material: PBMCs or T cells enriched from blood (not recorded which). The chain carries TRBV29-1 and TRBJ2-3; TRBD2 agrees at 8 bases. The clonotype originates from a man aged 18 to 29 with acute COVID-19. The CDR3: CSVAAGGDTDTQYF. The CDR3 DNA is TGCAGCGTTGCGGCGGGAGGCGACACAGATACGCAGTATTTT.